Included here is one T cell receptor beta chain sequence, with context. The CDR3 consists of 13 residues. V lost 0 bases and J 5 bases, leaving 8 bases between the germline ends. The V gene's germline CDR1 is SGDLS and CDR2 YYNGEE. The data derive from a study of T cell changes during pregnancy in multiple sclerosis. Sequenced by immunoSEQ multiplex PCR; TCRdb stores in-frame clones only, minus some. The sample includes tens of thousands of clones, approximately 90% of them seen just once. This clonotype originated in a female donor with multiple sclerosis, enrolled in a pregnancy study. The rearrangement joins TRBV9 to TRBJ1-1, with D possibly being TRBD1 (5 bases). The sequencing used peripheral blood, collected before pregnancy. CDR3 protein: CASSVEGDTEAFF. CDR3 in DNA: TGTGCCAGCAGCGTAGAAGGGGATACTGAAGCTTTCTTT.